These 7 T cell receptor beta chains originate from one sample sequenced in a study of blood T cell repertoires in COVID-19. Some clones are missing from TCRdb's copy, which holds only in-frame ones; the method was immunoSEQ multiplex PCR. The table includes about 330,000 clones, roughly 90% detected once. Sequencing was performed on peripheral blood. These receptor sequences come from a woman between 45 and 60 years old with active or convalescent COVID-19.

The CDR3 nucleotides are TGTGCCAGCAGCTTAGGTCGGACTAGCGGGAGGGGGAAAGGAGAGACCCAGTACTTC. This encodes CASSLGRTSGRGKGETQYF. V gene TRBV7-8 combines with J gene TRBJ2-5, with 15 bases matching TRBD2. This CDR3 comprises 19 residues. The trim removed 1 base at V and 4 bases at J, leaving 10 bases unmatched. From germline, CDR1 is SGHVS and CDR2 FQNEAQ.

V and J are TRBV7-3 and TRBJ2-1, with 9 bases identical to TRBD1. J gave up 7 bases and V 5 bases, and 6 bases lay outside the gene matches. This CDR3 spans 14 amino acids. CDR1 and CDR2 from the germline V gene are SGHTA and FQGTGA. In nucleotides, the CDR3 is TGTGCCAGCAGCCTAGGGACAGGGCTTAATGAGCAGTTCTTC. Its protein product is CASSLGTGLNEQFF.

V usage is TRBV7-3 and J usage is TRBJ1-1, with 9 bases fitting TRBD1. Germline CDR1 is SGHTA and CDR2 is FQGTGA. V was clipped by 5 bases and J by 7 bases; unmatched bases: 8. CDR3 length: 14 amino acids. CDR3 amino acids: CASSRGQGAFEAFF. CDR3 bases: TGTGCCAGCAGCCGGGGACAGGGAGCGTTTGAAGCTTTCTTT.

The gene calls are TRBV6-2 or TRBV6-3 and TRBJ1-5; D possibly corresponds to TRBD1 (5 bases). Per the germline V gene, CDR1 is MNHEY and CDR2 is SVGEGT. CDR3 size: 15 residues. Deletions cut 0 bases from V and 7 bases from J, with 13 bases between. The CDR3 bases are TGTGCCAGCAGTTACTCCCCAGGGAATGTGCAGCCCCAGCATTTT. Translation: CASSYSPGNVQPQHF.

Written as DNA, the CDR3 is TGTGCCAGCAGCAGAGGACAGATAAACACTGAAGCTTTCTTT. Encoded protein: CASSRGQINTEAFF. The rearrangement links TRBV7-8 to TRBJ1-1, with TRBD1 as a possible D gene (6 bases). Trimming removed 5 bases at V and 2 bases at J, with 12 bases between. The CDR3 runs 14 residues. The V gene's germline CDR1 is SGHVS and CDR2 FQNEAQ.

The chain uses TRBV4-2 and TRBJ1-4; maybe TRBD1 (6 bases). Trimming stripped 4 bases from V and 4 bases from J, with 10 bases between. CDR1 is LGHNA and CDR2 is YNFKEQ in the germline V gene. The CDR3 covers 14 residues. CDR3 nucleotide sequence: TGTGCCAGCAGCCGGGACATGATTAATGAAAAACTGTTTTTT. It is translated as CASSRDMINEKLFF.

J is TRBJ1-1 and V is TRBV28; weak D call: TRBD1 (6 bases). V dropped 10 bases and J dropped 5 bases, with 20 bases sitting between them. The germline CDR1 and CDR2 sequences are MDHEN and SYDVKM. The CDR3 has 14 amino acids. The DNA of the CDR3 is TGTGCCACTCAAGGGGGTTTTGGTCTGACTGAAGCTTTCTTT. Residues: CATQGGFGLTEAFF.